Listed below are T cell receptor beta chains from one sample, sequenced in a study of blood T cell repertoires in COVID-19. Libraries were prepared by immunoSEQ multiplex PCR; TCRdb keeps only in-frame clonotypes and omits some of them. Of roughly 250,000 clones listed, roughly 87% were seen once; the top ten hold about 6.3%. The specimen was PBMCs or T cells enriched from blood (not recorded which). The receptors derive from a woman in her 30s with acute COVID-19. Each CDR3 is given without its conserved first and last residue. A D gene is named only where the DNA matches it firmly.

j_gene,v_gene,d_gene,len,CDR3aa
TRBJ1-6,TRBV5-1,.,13,ASSVRDTYNSPLH
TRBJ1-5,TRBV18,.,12,ASSPREIVEPQH
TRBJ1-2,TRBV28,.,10,ASSSSDYGYT
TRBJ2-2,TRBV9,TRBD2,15,ASSPTLAGGQHGELF
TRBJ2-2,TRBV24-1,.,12,ATSPWPNTGELF
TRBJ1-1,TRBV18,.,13,ASSPPRDRQWEAF
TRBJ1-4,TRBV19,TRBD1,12,ASSWTGKNEKLF
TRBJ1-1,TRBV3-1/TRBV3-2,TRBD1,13,ASSQKPGQGTEAF
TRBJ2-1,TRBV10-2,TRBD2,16,ASSRTSGGAGTYNEQF
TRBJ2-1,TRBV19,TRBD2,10,ASSVLANEQF
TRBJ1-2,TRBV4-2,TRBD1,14,ASSQSPGQTSGGYT
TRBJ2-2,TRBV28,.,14,ASSLAWDLNTGELF
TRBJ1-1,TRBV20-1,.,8,SARSTEAF
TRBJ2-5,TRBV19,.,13,ASSIWDSGRETQY
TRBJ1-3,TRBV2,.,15,ATTSGWGLKSGNTIY
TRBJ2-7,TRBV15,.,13,ATSGGGFSAYEQY
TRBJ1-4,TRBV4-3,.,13,ASSQESGIGEKLF
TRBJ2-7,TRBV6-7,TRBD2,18,ASSYVPQGAVLAGGYEQY
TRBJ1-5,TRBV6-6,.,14,ASSSSLGGDHQPQH
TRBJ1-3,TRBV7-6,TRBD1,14,ASSLAVGQGRNTIY
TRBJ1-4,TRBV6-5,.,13,ASSPLRSTNEKLF
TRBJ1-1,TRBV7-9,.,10,ASSLNIPGAF
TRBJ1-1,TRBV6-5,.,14,ASSYLGYAGATEAF
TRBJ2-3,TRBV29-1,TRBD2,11,SVDDGRPDTQY